This TCR beta chain was captured by sequencing in a study of T cell repertoires in cytomegalovirus infection. MiXCR, run by TCRdb on the reads, gives a single entry per CDR3 protein. The repertoire has 150,000 or so distinct CDR3 sequences, 20% to 25% of them found once; the top ten carry more than 25%. This clonotype has only a few counts. Its antigen is not known. CDR3 length: 13 amino acids. Per the germline V gene, CDR1 is SGHDN and CDR2 is FVKESK. V was pared by 4 bases and J by 7 bases, with 11 bases between. This TCR was sampled from a human donor in good health (CMV status not recorded). Some clones in this sample may be carry-over from other donors' samples. The V call is TRBV14, the J call TRBJ2-1; D remains unclear. The sample consisted of CD8+ T cells from cultured PBMCs, taken from culture after CMV antigen stimulation. CDR3 loop: CASSPYLRNEQFF. The DNA of the CDR3 is TGTGCCAGCAGCCCATACCTTAGGAATGAGCAGTTCTTC.